What follows are 20 T cell receptor beta chains derived from one specimen sequenced in a study of CD8 T cells in ankylosing spondylitis. TCRdb re-derived calls from the 5' RACE reads in MiXCR, one entry per CDR3 protein. The table lists 250,000 or so distinct CDR3 sequences, around 11% of them singletons. Sequenced: blood, either unsorted or a sorted T cell fraction (not recorded which). The receptors here all came from a male donor with ankylosing spondylitis or in good health (not recorded which).

This clonotype has ten or more counts. The chain couples TRBV7-6 to TRBJ1-1, with D hard to call. Trimming removed 5 bases at V and 1 base at J, with 20 bases between. Germline CDR1 reads SGHVS; CDR2 reads FNYEAQ. The CDR3 length is 17 residues. CDR3 nucleotide sequence: TGTGCCAGCAGCCTAGTAGTAGTAGGGCTCCCGAACACTGAAGCTTTCTTT. This codes for CASSLVVVGLPNTEAFF.

The rearrangement links TRBV19 to TRBJ1-2; D gene uncertain. Trimming pared 7 bases from V and 6 bases from J, leaving 21 bases between. CDR1 is LNHDA and CDR2 is SQIVND in the germline V gene (reference sequence). This CDR3 is 15 amino acids long. The CDR3 coding sequence is TGTGCCAGTAAAGTGACGGCGATGAGCCTCAATGGCTACACCTTC. Its translation is CASKVTAMSLNGYTF.

This clonotype was seen many times. CDR3 sequence: CSAREGNSPLHF. The CDR3 coding sequence is TGCAGTGCTAGAGAGGGGAATTCACCCCTCCACTTT. V gene TRBV20-1 combines with J gene TRBJ1-6; D unclear. V lost 0 bases, J lost 7 bases, and 4 bases lay in between. Germline V gene lookup returns CDR1 DFQATT and CDR2 SNEGSKA (reference sequence). The CDR3 runs 12 residues.

V and J are TRBV20-1 and TRBJ1-2, with 9 bases lining up with TRBD1. Germline CDR1 is DFQATT and CDR2 is SNEGSKA (reference sequence). With V trimmed by 6 bases and J by 4 bases, 15 bases remained unmatched. CDR3 size: 16 residues. The CDR3 reads CSAIRDREGIGYGYTF. CDR3 DNA: TGCAGTGCAATAAGGGACAGGGAAGGGATAGGCTATGGCTACACCTTC.

This clonotype was detected many times. The rearrangement joins TRBV6-1 to TRBJ2-1; tentative D call: TRBD2 (5 bases). The V gene lost 5 bases and the J gene lost 10 bases, with 18 bases spanning the gap. The CDR3 has 14 amino acids. Germline V gene sequence: CDR1 MNHNS, CDR2 SASEGT. The CDR3 sequence: CASSPGIEGQEQFF. In DNA form, the CDR3 reads TGTGCCAGCAGTCCCGGGATTGAGGGTCAAGAGCAGTTCTTC.

This clonotype was detected many times. The chain couples TRBV12-3 or TRBV12-4 to TRBJ2-3, with 7 nucleotides matching TRBD2. This CDR3 contains 14 residues. With 4 bases clipped from V and 6 bases from J, the junction kept 7 bases outside the gene matches. The CDR3 loop reads CASSSVGAGDTQYF. In DNA form, the CDR3 reads TGTGCCAGCAGTTCGGTGGGAGCGGGGGATACGCAGTATTTT.

The chain employs TRBV12-3 or TRBV12-4 and TRBJ2-6; D gene uncertain. V was clipped by 2 bases and J by 6 bases, with 5 bases between them. This CDR3 spans 13 amino acids. CDR3 amino acids: CASSLQAANVLTF. Here the CDR3 DNA reads TGTGCCAGCAGTTTACAGGCGGCCAACGTCCTGACTTTC.

This clonotype was observed a handful of times. The chain joins TRBV11-2 to TRBJ2-3; D uncertain. In germline, CDR1 is SGHAT, CDR2 FQNNGV. The CDR3 is 13 amino acids. Trimming cost V 5 bases and J 10 bases, with 16 bases left between them. The DNA for the CDR3 is TGTGCCAGCAGCCGGACGGGCTGGCAGGCGCAGTATTTT. Protein sequence: CASSRTGWQAQYF.

The table lists this clonotype with many counts. The gene calls are TRBV20-1 and TRBJ1-2; D is ambiguous. The CDR3 totals 9 residues. In germline, CDR1 is DFQATT, CDR2 SNEGSKA (reference sequence). The germline V and J ends were trimmed by 5 bases and 9 bases, with 7 bases remaining between them. DNA for the CDR3: TGCAGTGCTGCGGAAAGCTACACCTTC. Translation: CSAAESYTF.

As to this clonotype: A much larger clone lies a single base off, so this may be a read error. The chain combines TRBV3-1 with TRBJ2-1; a possible D gene is TRBD1 (6 bases). The CDR3 has 15 residues. CDR1 is LGHDT, CDR2 YNNKEL, per germline (reference sequence). The CDR3 DNA is TGTGCCACCAGCAACAGGGTGGGCTCCTACAATGAGCAGTTCTTC. As protein: CATSNRVGSYNEQFF.

This clonotype was found a few times. The chain couples TRBV12-3 or TRBV12-4 to TRBJ2-7; a possible D gene is TRBD2 (6 bases). The V and J ends lost 6 bases and 3 bases respectively, with 12 bases between them. This CDR3 has 13 residues. The CDR3 nucleotides are TGTGCCAGCAGGGGGACTGGCAACTACGAGCAGTACTTC. Translation: CASRGTGNYEQYF.

This clonotype was observed a few times. J is TRBJ1-2 and V is TRBV19, with a weak D call TRBD1 (5 bases). V dropped 4 bases and J dropped 8 bases, with 14 bases sitting between them. Germline V gene sequence: CDR1 LNHDA, CDR2 SQIVND (reference sequence). This CDR3 has 13 residues. The CDR3 region has the DNA TGTGCCAGTAGTAGTCAATGGGGCGGCGGCTACACCTTC. Its translation: CASSSQWGGGYTF. The full variable domain, its missing parts supplied by reference TRBV19 and TRBJ1-2, is DGGITQSPKYLFRKEGQNVTLSCEQNLNHDAMYWYRQDPGQGLRLIYYSQIVNDFQKGDIAEGYSVSREKKESFPLTVTSAQKNPTAFYLCASSSQWGGGYTFGSGTRLTVV.

There are a few counts of this clonotype. V is TRBV4-2 and J is TRBJ2-6, with D tentatively TRBD1 (7 bases). The CDR3 has 17 amino acids. Trimming shortened V by 0 bases and J by 2 bases, and 11 bases separated the two germline ends. From germline, CDR1 is LGHNA and CDR2 YNFKEQ. The CDR3 is CASSQDQGGTGANVLTF. CDR3 DNA: TGTGCCAGCAGCCAAGATCAGGGGGGTACTGGGGCCAACGTCCTGACTTTC.

This clonotype has a count of ten or more. The chain links TRBV9 to TRBJ2-1; D ambiguous. Germline assignment: CDR1 SGDLS and CDR2 YYNGEE. Trimming removed 2 bases from V and 4 bases from J, with 22 bases in between. The CDR3 runs to 18 residues. The chain's CDR3 is CASSVPRDPGPEYNEQFF. For the CDR3, the DNA is TGTGCCAGCAGCGTCCCTCGAGATCCCGGACCGGAATACAATGAGCAGTTCTTC. Full variable domain (missing parts from reference TRBV9 and TRBJ2-1): DSGVTQTPKHLITATGQRVTLRCSPRSGDLSVYWYQQSLDQGLQFLIQYYNGEERAKGNILERFSAQQFPDLHSELNLSSLELGDSALYFCASSVPRDPGPEYNEQFFGPGTRLTVL.

This clonotype was recorded at least ten times. The rearrangement joins TRBV5-1 to TRBJ2-3, with D perhaps TRBD1 (5 bases). Deletions cut 1 base from V and 1 base from J, with 10 bases between. The germline gives CDR1 SGHRS, CDR2 YFSETQ. The CDR3 covers 15 residues. The CDR3 here is CASSLISRGTDTQYF. In DNA form, the CDR3 reads TGCGCCAGCAGCTTGATATCCAGGGGCACAGATACGCAGTATTTT.

This clonotype showed up many times. The J gene is TRBJ1-1, the V gene TRBV5-1, with a weak D call TRBD1 (5 bases). Germline CDR1 reads SGHRS; CDR2 reads YFSETQ. Trimming left V 4 bases short and J 8 bases short, with 18 bases between. The CDR3 has 14 residues. The CDR3 bases are TGCGCCAGCAGCGAGACAGTGACGGGCCTAGAAGCTTTCTTT. Amino acid sequence: CASSETVTGLEAFF.

This sequence joins TRBV19 and TRBJ2-1; D ambiguous. The CDR3 is made up of 15 amino acids. Germline V CDR1 and CDR2: LNHDA, SQIVND (reference sequence). Trimming cost V 6 bases and J 6 bases, with 18 bases left between them. The DNA for the CDR3 is TGTGCCAGTAGAGATGAATCAAGGGCACGCAATGAGCAGTTCTTC. Its protein is CASRDESRARNEQFF.

This clonotype was counted ten times or more. The chain carries TRBV6-1 and TRBJ2-2; D is perhaps TRBD1 (5 bases). CDR1 and CDR2 from the germline V gene are MNHNS and SASEGT. The CDR3 has 17 amino acids. V was clipped by 4 bases and J by 0 bases, with 15 bases between them. The DNA of the CDR3 is TGTGCCAGCAGTGTTTGGACAACCTTCGCGAACACCGGGGAGCTGTTTTTT. Translation gives CASSVWTTFANTGELFF.

This clonotype was seen repeatedly, ten times or more. The rearrangement links TRBV12-3 or TRBV12-4 to TRBJ1-2; D possibly corresponds to TRBD1 (5 bases). V lost 7 bases and J 8 bases, leaving 20 bases between the germline ends. CDR3 length: 14 amino acids. The CDR3 protein is CASNPMAGFIGYTF. CDR3 DNA sequence: TGTGCCAGCAATCCGATGGCAGGGTTTATCGGCTACACCTTC.

The genes are TRBV2 and TRBJ2-7; D is uncertain. CDR3 length: 15 residues. Trimming pared 0 bases from V and 2 bases from J, leaving 11 bases between. Germline assignment: CDR1 SNHLY and CDR2 FYNNEI. DNA for the CDR3: TGTGCCAGCAGTGAAGCATGGGCAGGCCCCTACGAGCAGTACTTC. Its protein product is CASSEAWAGPYEQYF.